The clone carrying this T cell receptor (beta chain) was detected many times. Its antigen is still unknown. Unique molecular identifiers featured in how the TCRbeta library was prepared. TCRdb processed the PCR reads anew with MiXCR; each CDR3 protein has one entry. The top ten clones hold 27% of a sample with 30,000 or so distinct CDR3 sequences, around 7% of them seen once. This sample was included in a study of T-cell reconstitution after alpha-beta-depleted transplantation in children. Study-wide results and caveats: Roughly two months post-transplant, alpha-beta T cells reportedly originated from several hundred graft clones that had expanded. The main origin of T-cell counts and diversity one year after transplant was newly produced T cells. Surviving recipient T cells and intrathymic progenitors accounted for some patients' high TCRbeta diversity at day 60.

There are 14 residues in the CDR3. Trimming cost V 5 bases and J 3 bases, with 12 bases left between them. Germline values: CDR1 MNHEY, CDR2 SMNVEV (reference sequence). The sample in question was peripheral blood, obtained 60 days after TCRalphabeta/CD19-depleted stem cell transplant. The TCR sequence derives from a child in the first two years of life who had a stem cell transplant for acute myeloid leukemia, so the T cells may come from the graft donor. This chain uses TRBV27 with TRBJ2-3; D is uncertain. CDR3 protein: CASSPYLGTDTQYF. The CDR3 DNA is TGTGCCAGCAGTCCTTACCTAGGGACAGATACGCAGTATTTT.